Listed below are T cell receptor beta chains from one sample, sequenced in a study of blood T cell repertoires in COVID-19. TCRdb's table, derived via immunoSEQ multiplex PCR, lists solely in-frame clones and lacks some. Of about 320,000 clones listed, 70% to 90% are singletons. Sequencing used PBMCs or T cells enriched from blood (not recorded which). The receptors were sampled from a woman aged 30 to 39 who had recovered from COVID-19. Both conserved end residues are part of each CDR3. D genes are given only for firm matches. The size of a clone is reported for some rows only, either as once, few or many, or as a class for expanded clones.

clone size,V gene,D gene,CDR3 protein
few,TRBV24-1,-,CATSDPASPNSPLHF
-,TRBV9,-,CASSLRGGVKSGANVLTF
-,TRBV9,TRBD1,CASSRRQGYEQYF
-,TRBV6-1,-,CASSERVLGDIKMDGYTF
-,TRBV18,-,CASCRDQETQYF
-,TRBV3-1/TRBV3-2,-,CASSQVAGGTEAFF
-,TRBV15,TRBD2,CATSPSRLGGGQNTGELFF
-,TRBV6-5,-,CATTRDSNTGELFF
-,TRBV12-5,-,CASAHRTGTEAFF
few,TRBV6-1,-,CASSESVQYGYTF
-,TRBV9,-,CASSPVGDTEAFF
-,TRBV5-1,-,CASSNGQPSPLHF
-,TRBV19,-,CASSTVWGSEAFF
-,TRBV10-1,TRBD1,CASSEFRTGGTDTQYF
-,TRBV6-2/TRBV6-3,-,CASSYSLDNLNEKLFF
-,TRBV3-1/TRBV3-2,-,CASSPTWGENTGELFF
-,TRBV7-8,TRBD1,CASSPPGGSSYEQYF
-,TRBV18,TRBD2,CASSPRAGGTGANVLTF
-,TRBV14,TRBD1,CASSQDLGGSRSPPLHF
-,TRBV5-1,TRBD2,CASSRGGTDYNEQFF
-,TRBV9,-,CASSARAAGYGYTF
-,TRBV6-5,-,CASSYRRTSNQPQHF
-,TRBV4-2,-,CASSHSLSGVNEQFF
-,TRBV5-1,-,CASSLELGHKNTEAFF
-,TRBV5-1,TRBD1,CASSAQGQNQETQYF
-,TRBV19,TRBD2,CASTPRAGLFGELFF
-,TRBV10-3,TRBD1,CAIRDRYTEAFF
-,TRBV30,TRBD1,CAWDRGLDQPQHF
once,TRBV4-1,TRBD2,CASSRGAGGSDTQYF
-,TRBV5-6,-,CASSLGGTGELFF
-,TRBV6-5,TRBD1,CASSSGGLNTEAFF
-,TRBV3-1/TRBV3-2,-,CASSQELGRAYEQYF
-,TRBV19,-,CASSIRGFVPQHF